The rows below give T cell receptor beta chains drawn from one sample of a study of blood T cell repertoires in COVID-19. Sequencing was performed with immunoSEQ multiplex PCR; in TCRdb, only in-frame clones are kept and a portion is missing. Here the sample spans 250,000 or so clones, about 83% being singletons. Sequenced: peripheral blood. The receptor source for this set is a young man who had recovered from COVID-19. Each CDR3 is given with its conserved first and last residue. Each record gives: D gene, clone size, V gene, J gene, CDR3 protein. The D gene is left open where the match is weak. Clone size, where shown, is once, few, many, or a class for clones that have expanded.

-	once	TRBV3-1/TRBV3-2	TRBJ2-5	CASSQPGMETQYF
-	-	TRBV7-2	TRBJ1-2	CASSLDSGVNYGYTF
-	-	TRBV25-1	TRBJ2-6	CASEGVSGANVLTF
-	-	TRBV5-6	TRBJ1-3	CASSLGHVSGNTIYF
-	-	TRBV7-8	TRBJ1-3	CASSLGWGGNSGNTIYF
TRBD1	few	TRBV27	TRBJ2-2	CASSLKGGGLGGELFF
-	-	TRBV20-1	TRBJ1-1	CSASLGAEAFF
TRBD2	-	TRBV5-4	TRBJ2-3	CASSAASGGASTDTQYF
-	few	TRBV3-1/TRBV3-2	TRBJ2-7	CASSPYTSYEQYF
-	-	TRBV4-1	TRBJ2-3	CASSQVTRRDTDTQYF
TRBD1	once	TRBV3-1/TRBV3-2	TRBJ2-5	CASSYRGAGETQYF
TRBD1	-	TRBV5-1	TRBJ1-3	CASSLGTGGNTIYF